The entry that follows covers one TCR beta chain sequence. Its antigen is as yet unknown. The same CDR3 is also encoded by other DNA sequences in this sample. This was the immunoSEQ version 4 assay in survey mode. Using immunoSEQ multiplex PCR, the repertoire was profiled, and TCRdb retains in-frame clones only, with some absent. The profile shows 35,000 to 45,000 clones, approximately 88% of them singletons. The data were taken from a study of persistence of HIV-infected CD4 T cells. Study conclusions and caveats: Degenerate expanded CDR3beta sequences were enriched among CMV- and Gag-responding cells.

Anti-CD3/anti-CD28 beads served as a nonspecific positive control stimulus. CD4+ T cells upregulating both CD40 ligand and CD69 were sorted as responding cells. Trimming cost V 7 bases and J 8 bases, with 38 bases left between them. The CDR3 runs 20 residues. Germline CDR1 reads MDHEN; CDR2 reads SYDVKM. The sample here was CD4+ T cells sorted from PBMCs after approximately 20-hour stimulation, taken from a patient who received antiretroviral therapy. This TCR came from an adult man with HIV who was CMV-seropositive. The V and J genes are TRBV28 and TRBJ1-2, with D possibly matching TRBD1 (6 bases). CDR3 DNA sequence: TGTGCCAGCACTCCTCCGCGGGGGGGCGTAGCTGGGATTCTAGGGGGAGGCTACACCTTC. This encodes CASTPPRGGVAGILGGGYTF.